The rows below give T cell receptor beta chains drawn from one sample of a study of shared clonotypes between healthy human individuals. TCRdb's table, derived via immunoSEQ multiplex PCR, lists solely in-frame clones and lacks some. The top ten hold roughly 1.2% of the sample, which has about 1.5 million clones, more than 95% seen once. Sequencing used naive CD4+ T cells sorted from blood. These receptors all come from a man younger than 40 in good health. The CDR3 runs from the conserved cysteine through the conserved F or W.

v_gene	j_gene	CDR3aa
TRBV5-4	TRBJ2-3	CASSGTSDTQYF
TRBV5-4	TRBJ1-2	CASSLVYRGQDYGYTF
TRBV7-9	TRBJ1-5	CASSSRTGGNQPQHF
TRBV29-1	TRBJ2-5	CSVGQGARETQYF
TRBV7-3	TRBJ2-5	CASSPGTSGSGETQYF
TRBV28	TRBJ1-4	CASSHGTLNEKLFF
TRBV6-1	TRBJ1-2	CASSGYRDTLLGGGYTF
TRBV27	TRBJ2-1	CASSFMAGGLRKEQFF
TRBV28	TRBJ1-5	CASSPVWGARQPQHF
TRBV15	TRBJ1-1	CATSRGGTGLMNTEAFF
TRBV5-5	TRBJ1-1	CASSLDGQGNTEAFF
TRBV25-1	TRBJ2-5	CASSEWGRGGSETQYF
TRBV6-5	TRBJ2-5	CASSWGNTGTQYF
TRBV2	TRBJ2-7	CASSQGDSPYEQYF
TRBV5-8	TRBJ2-7	CASSPGGSSYEQYF
TRBV19	TRBJ2-6	CASLGISGANVLTF
TRBV28	TRBJ2-1	CASSKINPNRVFLVEQFF
TRBV5-8	TRBJ1-2	CASSLVVRSNYGYTF
TRBV28	TRBJ1-1	CASSPSGGRPEAFF
TRBV18	TRBJ2-2	CASSPPSLAENTGELFF
TRBV7-9	TRBJ2-7	CASSGSHTGKSGYEQYF
TRBV5-1	TRBJ1-1	CASSWTLGRDTEAFF
TRBV10-3	TRBJ1-5	CAIRGGPGDQPQHF
TRBV27	TRBJ1-1	CASRGPMNTEAFF
TRBV10-3	TRBJ2-1	CAISEMLQSPYNEQFF
TRBV9	TRBJ2-3	CASSVGLAGGSWADTQYF
TRBV5-1	TRBJ2-1	CASSLGPPNNEQFF
TRBV29-1	TRBJ2-5	CSVRARETQYF
TRBV29-1	TRBJ2-3	CSVEKGAGVADTQYF
TRBV6-6	TRBJ1-5	CASSPDRAQPQHF
TRBV6-5	TRBJ2-5	CASSYQAGTWSQTQYF
TRBV19	TRBJ2-1	CASSTLAGVKEYNEQFF
TRBV5-1	TRBJ2-1	CASSLDNPSYNEQFF
TRBV7-2	TRBJ1-2	CASSFSRQVYGYTF
TRBV12-2	TRBJ2-3	CASRLGDWGTSGSTDTQYF
TRBV28	TRBJ1-6	CASSRDTNSPLHF
TRBV6-1	TRBJ2-5	CASRSSGQETQYF
TRBV28	TRBJ1-5	CASSTTGGGGQPQHF
TRBV27	TRBJ2-5	CASSRGLAGAGGTQYF
TRBV29-1	TRBJ2-3	CSVAGRVVDTQYF
TRBV7-9	TRBJ2-3	CASSRSLGGYTDTQYF
TRBV5-5	TRBJ1-5	CASSLGLVLSNQPQHF
TRBV4-1	TRBJ2-6	CASSQDARDRLSGANVLTF
TRBV6-5	TRBJ1-5	CASRSYSNQPQHF
TRBV30	TRBJ1-5	CALNGQVNQPQHF
TRBV27	TRBJ2-1	CASSLIPSFYNEQFF
TRBV15	TRBJ2-1	CATSGGPRLYNEQFF
TRBV7-2	TRBJ2-1	CASSRRRQSSYNEQFF
TRBV11-2	TRBJ2-4	CASSYSVAGDKNIQYF
TRBV18	TRBJ1-1	CASSSGQGTEAFF
TRBV23-1	TRBJ2-3	CASSQSGGGGTDTQYF
TRBV5-3	TRBJ2-1	CARSLVLAGGNEQFF
TRBV6-4	TRBJ2-1	CASSLLAAAYNEQFF
TRBV6-1	TRBJ2-7	CASSESGLWARAYEQYF
TRBV28	TRBJ2-7	CASTLGGRYEQYF
TRBV13	TRBJ2-2	CASTTSAGGPITGELFF
TRBV5-1	TRBJ2-7	CASGRTPYEQYF
TRBV27	TRBJ1-2	CASSLGGGSYGYTF
TRBV9	TRBJ2-3	CASSVDRVRGRDTQYF
TRBV10-3	TRBJ1-5	CAIGGQSNQPQHF